Below are 25 T cell receptor beta chains sequenced from a single sample in a study of monozygotic twins with inflammatory bowel disease. One entry per CDR3 protein, without DNA, is what TCRdb gives after re-calling the 5' RACE reads. The specimen's table records 400,000 to 500,000 distinct CDR3 sequences. Sequences were obtained from blood. Every receptor here comes from a human donor with ulcerative colitis or Crohn's disease, or a healthy co-twin of an affected twin (not recorded which).

The chain couples TRBV14 to TRBJ1-4. Germline-derived CDR1 and CDR2 are SGHDN and FVKESK. The CDR3 contains 15 residues. CDR3 loop: CASSQDRQPNEKLFF.

The gene calls are TRBV10-3 and TRBJ2-1; with no DNA, the TCRdb D assignment of TRBD2 cannot be verified. This CDR3 has 19 residues. Looked up from germline, CDR1 is ENHRY and CDR2 is SYGVKD. This CDR3 is CAITPRSGLAGGTYNEQFF.

The V call is TRBV7-2, the J call TRBJ2-7; the D gene TCRdb calls, TRBD1, cannot be checked with no DNA. The CDR3 loop spans 14 amino acids. Germline CDR1 and CDR2: SGHTA and FQGNSA. The CDR3 region is CASTLRRGGYEQYF.

The V and J genes are TRBV29-1 and TRBJ2-3; TCRdb picks TRBD2, but there is no DNA to check that call. Germline CDR1 reads SQVTM; CDR2 reads ANQGSEA. This CDR3 is 14 amino acids long. This chain's CDR3 is CGITLAGGRGTQYF.

This chain links TRBV29-1 with TRBJ2-6. Germline CDR1 is SQVTM and CDR2 is ANQGSEA. CDR3 length equals 14 residues. The CDR3 spells CSVDFTSGANVLTF.

This chain connects TRBV19 to TRBJ1-5; TCRdb designates TRBD1, a call that cannot be tested without DNA. Per the germline V gene, CDR1 is LNHDA and CDR2 is SQIVND (reference sequence). This CDR3 is built from 13 residues. The CDR3: CASSSRGEQPQHF.

The chain carries TRBV20-1 and TRBJ2-1; TCRdb lists TRBD2, though no DNA is available to test this call. Looked up from germline, CDR1 is DFQATT and CDR2 is SNEGSKA (reference sequence). The CDR3 runs 13 residues. CDR3: CSAWDYTYNEQFF.

The chain combines TRBV12-3 or TRBV12-4 with TRBJ1-5; TCRdb lists TRBD1, though no DNA is available to test this call. CDR3 size: 13 residues. CDR3 protein: CASSTGDNQPQHF.

The chain carries TRBV29-1 and TRBJ2-1; TCRdb gives TRBD1 as the D gene, but with no DNA this cannot be confirmed. Germline CDR1 is SQVTM and CDR2 is ANQGSEA. The CDR3 consists of 15 residues. The CDR3 loop is CSVRTGPRYNSGQFF.

V and J are TRBV30 and TRBJ1-2. This CDR3 region has 12 residues. CDR1 GTSNPN and CDR2 SVGIG come from the germline V gene (reference sequence). The CDR3 sequence is CAWNGGNYGYTF.

The J gene is TRBJ2-1, the V gene TRBV5-1. The length of the CDR3 is 15 residues. CDR1 and CDR2 (germline): SGHRS, YFSETQ. CDR3 sequence reads: CASSLEVISYNEQFF.

V and J are TRBV6-5 and TRBJ2-1; the D gene TCRdb calls, TRBD1, cannot be checked with no DNA. This CDR3 spans 13 amino acids. CDR1 is MNHEY and CDR2 is SVGAGI in the germline V gene. The CDR3 protein is CASSYSEGYEQFF.

V is TRBV4-1 and J is TRBJ2-3; the TCRdb D gene call, TRBD1, has no DNA to confirm it. This CDR3 is 17 amino acids long. Germline V gene data show CDR1 as MGHRA and CDR2 as YSYEKL. The CDR3 here is CASSQAPGQTSTDTQYF.

The J gene is TRBJ1-1, the V gene TRBV29-1; TCRdb's D gene call, TRBD1, goes unchecked for lack of DNA. Germline-derived CDR1 and CDR2 are SQVTM and ANQGSEA. The CDR3 has 11 amino acids. CDR3 region: CSARAGAEAFF.

The V gene is TRBV25-1, the J gene TRBJ2-3; checking the TCRdb D call of TRBD1 is not possible without DNA. The germline V gene encodes CDR1 MGHDK and CDR2 SYGVNS. The CDR3 length is 16 residues. The CDR3 protein is CASSGQGGREFNTQYF.

J is TRBJ1-1 and V is TRBV2. The CDR3 has 13 amino acids. Per germline, CDR1 SNHLY and CDR2 FYNNEI. Here the CDR3 reads CASKKTLNTEAFF.

The rearrangement joins TRBV6-1 to TRBJ2-1. Germline CDR1 reads MNHNS; CDR2 reads SASEGT. CDR3 length equals 14 residues. The CDR3 region is CASRTGYGYNEQFF.

The V gene is TRBV5-5, the J gene TRBJ2-2; TCRdb's assignment of TRBD1 cannot be checked, as there is no DNA. The CDR3 sequence is 15 residues long. CDR1 is SGHKS, CDR2 YYEKEE, per germline (reference sequence). CDR3 loop: CASSFRVLNTGELFF.

This chain joins TRBV6-4 and TRBJ2-2. CDR1 and CDR2 from the germline V gene are MRHNA and SNTAGT. The CDR3 sequence is 13 residues long. CDR3: CASSDRHTGELFF.

V and J are TRBV27 and TRBJ2-7. The CDR3 runs 16 residues. From germline, CDR1 is MNHEY and CDR2 SMNVEV (reference sequence). The chain's CDR3 is CASSFSTSTLTYEQYF.

The V gene is TRBV20-1, the J gene TRBJ1-1; the TCRdb call, TRBD1, lacks DNA for checking. The CDR3 is 14 amino acids. CDR1 DFQATT and CDR2 SNEGSKA come from the germline V gene (reference sequence). The CDR3 loop reads CSAKRQELNTEAFF.

The V gene is TRBV5-5, the J gene TRBJ2-5; the D call of TRBD1 rests on TCRdb alone, since no DNA is present to check it. CDR3 length: 13 amino acids. CDR1 SGHKS and CDR2 YYEKEE come from the germline V gene (reference sequence). The CDR3 protein is CASSLRAEETQYF.

The chain uses TRBV11-1 and TRBJ2-2; TCRdb's D call of TRBD1 is untestable without DNA. The CDR3 has 18 amino acids. The germline gives CDR1 SGHAT, CDR2 FQDESV (reference sequence). CDR3 sequence: CASSKVPKLGRNTGELFF.

The chain uses TRBV7-2 and TRBJ2-3; checking the TCRdb D call of TRBD2 is not possible without DNA. The CDR3 extends over 16 amino acids. Germline V gene lookup returns CDR1 SGHTA and CDR2 FQGNSA. The CDR3 reads CASSLERKGWSDTQYF.

CDR3 loop: CASSPSYQGAAEAFF. The chain links TRBV3-1 to TRBJ1-1; absent DNA, TCRdb's TRBD1 call cannot be checked. From germline, CDR1 is LGHDT and CDR2 YNNKEL (reference sequence). The CDR3 runs 15 residues.